Each of the 14 T cell receptor beta chains below was sequenced from the same sample in a study of T cell changes during pregnancy in multiple sclerosis. The table came from immunoSEQ multiplex PCR; TCRdb's copy has only in-frame clones and leaves some out. The table lists 75,000 to 95,000 clones, 85% to 95% of them singletons. The sequencing used peripheral blood, collected before pregnancy. All receptors come from a female donor with multiple sclerosis, enrolled in a pregnancy study.

CDR3 in amino acids: CASSTGQGEETQYF. The CDR3, as DNA: TGTGCCAGCAGCACAGGACAGGGGGAAGAGACCCAGTACTTC. The J gene is TRBJ2-5, the V gene TRBV5-4; 10 bases are shared with TRBD1. After removal of 4 bases from V and 3 bases from J, the junction contained 3 bases not matched to a gene. The length of the CDR3 is 14 residues. Germline V lookup: CDR1 SGHNT, CDR2 YYREEE (reference sequence).

The genes are TRBV11-3 and TRBJ2-7, with TRBD2 matching over 15 bases. Germline V CDR1 and CDR2: SGHNT, YENEEA. V shed 5 bases, J shed 3 bases, and the junction held 2 bases outside the gene matches. This CDR3 has 15 residues. The CDR3: CASSQGLAGGYEQYF. The DNA for the CDR3 is TGTGCCAGCAGCCAGGGACTAGCGGGAGGCTACGAGCAGTACTTC.

In its sample, this clone was seen once. A read error may account for a junction end that differs from germline. The V call is TRBV7-9, the J call TRBJ1-2; D possibly corresponds to TRBD1 (5 bases). The V gene's germline CDR1 is SEHNR and CDR2 FQNEAQ (reference sequence). The CDR3 totals 13 residues. DNA for the CDR3: TGTGCCAGCAGTTCGGACAAGAATGCCCCTTTTTCCTTC. Amino acid sequence: CASSSDKNAPFSF. The full variable domain, in which reference TRBV7-9 and TRBJ1-2 provide the parts outside the CDR3, is DTGVSQNPRHKITKRGQNVTFRCDPISEHNRLYWYRQTLGQGPEFLTYFQNEAQLEKSRLLSDRFSAERPKGSFSTLEIQRTEQGDSAMYLCASSSDKNAPFSFGSGTRLTVV.

V and J are TRBV7-3 and TRBJ1-6, with D unresolved. Germline CDR1 and CDR2: SGHTA and FQGTGA. The V gene lost 5 bases and the J gene lost 10 bases, with 12 bases spanning the gap. This CDR3 spans 13 amino acids. The CDR3 spells CASSPSRKSPLHF. The CDR3 region has the DNA TGTGCCAGCAGCCCCTCGAGGAAATCACCCCTCCACTTT.

This clone was recorded a few times. V and J are TRBV9 and TRBJ1-2, with TRBD1 as a possible D gene (6 bases). CDR3 length equals 14 residues. Germline assignment: CDR1 SGDLS and CDR2 YYNGEE. V was trimmed by 1 base and J by 3 bases, leaving 10 bases between them. This CDR3 reads CASSVRSGDYGYTF. The CDR3, as DNA: TGTGCCAGCAGCGTAAGGTCAGGGGACTATGGCTACACCTTC.

This clone showed up just once. The chain recombines TRBV4-3 with TRBJ2-7; TRBD2 matches 8 bases. With V trimmed by 1 base and J by 1 base, 6 bases remained unmatched. From germline, CDR1 is LGHNA and CDR2 YSLEER. This CDR3 is 16 amino acids long. The DNA of the CDR3 is TGCGCCAGCAGCCAAGTGGCCGGGGGGGCGTCCTACGAGCAGTACTTC. Translating gives CASSQVAGGASYEQYF.

The chain joins TRBV4-3 to TRBJ2-1; 7 bases are shared with TRBD2. The J segment lost 1 base and the V segment lost 0 bases, leaving 6 bases of the junction unmatched. The CDR3 loop spans 17 amino acids. Germline V gives CDR1 LGHNA, CDR2 YSLEER. The CDR3 bases are TGCGCCAGCAGCCAAGATTCGGGGGGTATTTCCTACAATGAGCAGTTCTTC. Residues: CASSQDSGGISYNEQFF.

The chain is built from TRBV7-7 and TRBJ2-3; possible D gene TRBD2, 6 bases. The CDR3 runs 15 residues. The V gene's germline CDR1 is SSHAT and CDR2 FNYEAQ (reference sequence). V was shortened by 5 bases and J by 4 bases, with 16 bases between the two germline ends. CDR3 in amino acids: CASSQPPGEADTQYF. The CDR3 DNA sequence: TGTGCCAGCAGCCAGCCCCCGGGGGAAGCAGATACGCAGTATTTT. Drawing the rest from reference TRBV7-7 and TRBJ2-3, the complete variable domain is GAGVSQSPRYKVTKRGQDVTLRCDPISSHATLYWYQQALGQGPEFLTYFNYEAQPDKSGLPSDRFSAERPEGSISTLTIQRTEQRDSAMYRCASSQPPGEADTQYFGPGTRLTVL.

CDR3 coding DNA: TGTGCCAGCAGCTTAGAGGTGGGAGTGAGCGAGCAGTACTTC. Translating it yields CASSLEVGVSEQYF. The chain uses TRBV7-2 and TRBJ2-7; the D gene is possibly TRBD2 (5 bases). Trimming cost V 1 base and J 6 bases, with 13 bases left between them. The length of the CDR3 is 14 residues. CDR1 SGHTA and CDR2 FQGNSA come from the germline V gene. Complete variable domain (other parts from reference TRBV7-2 and TRBJ2-7): GAGVSQSPSNKVTEKGKDVELRCDPISGHTALYWYRQSLGQGLEFLIYFQGNSAPDKSGLPSDRFSAERTGGSVSTLTIQRTQQEDSAVYLCASSLEVGVSEQYFGPGTRLTVT.

This chain connects TRBV9 to TRBJ2-2, with 10 bases fitting TRBD2. V trimming: 4 bases; J trimming: 1 base; junction bases outside the gene matches: 1. The germline V gene has CDR1 SGDLS and CDR2 YYNGEE. This CDR3 contains 15 residues. The CDR3 nucleotides read TGTGCCAGCAGCCCTAGCGGGGGGAACACCGGGGAGCTGTTTTTT. The encoded protein is CASSPSGGNTGELFF.

The chain joins TRBV15 to TRBJ2-6; 7 positions agree with TRBD1. With V trimmed by 0 bases and J by 1 base, 21 bases remained unmatched. The CDR3 totals 23 residues. Looked up from germline, CDR1 is LNHNV and CDR2 is YYDKDF (reference sequence). CDR3 bases: TGTGCCACCAGCAGAGATCCCTATCCTGGTCTAGGACAGGATGTATCTGGGGCCAACGTCCTGACTTTC. This gives the protein CATSRDPYPGLGQDVSGANVLTF.

The CDR3 bases are TGTGCCAGCAGTTCAGGACTAGCTAACTATGGCTACACCTTC. This codes for CASSSGLANYGYTF. The V and J genes are TRBV28 and TRBJ1-2, with D uncertain. Germline CDR1 and CDR2: MDHEN and SYDVKM. Trimming shortened V by 4 bases and J by 0 bases, and 9 bases separated the two germline ends. This CDR3 is 14 amino acids long.

This clone was detected once. The genes are TRBV19 and TRBJ2-2; TRBD2 aligns across 9 bases. Trimming cost V 5 bases and J 0 bases; bases outside gene matches: 4. The germline CDR1 and CDR2 sequences are LNHDA and SQIVND (reference sequence). The CDR3 loop spans 16 amino acids. The CDR3 bases are TGTGCCAGTAGTCCCGGGACTAGCCCGAACACCGGGGAGCTGTTTTTT. This translates into CASSPGTSPNTGELFF.

V usage is TRBV28 and J usage is TRBJ1-1; tentative D call: TRBD1 (5 bases). V was shortened by 1 base and J by 7 bases, with 13 bases between the two germline ends. From germline, CDR1 is MDHEN and CDR2 SYDVKM. The CDR3 runs to 14 residues. CDR3 nucleotides: TGTGCCAGCAGTTTATCGGGGGGAATGGGTGAAGCTTTCTTT. It translates to CASSLSGGMGEAFF.